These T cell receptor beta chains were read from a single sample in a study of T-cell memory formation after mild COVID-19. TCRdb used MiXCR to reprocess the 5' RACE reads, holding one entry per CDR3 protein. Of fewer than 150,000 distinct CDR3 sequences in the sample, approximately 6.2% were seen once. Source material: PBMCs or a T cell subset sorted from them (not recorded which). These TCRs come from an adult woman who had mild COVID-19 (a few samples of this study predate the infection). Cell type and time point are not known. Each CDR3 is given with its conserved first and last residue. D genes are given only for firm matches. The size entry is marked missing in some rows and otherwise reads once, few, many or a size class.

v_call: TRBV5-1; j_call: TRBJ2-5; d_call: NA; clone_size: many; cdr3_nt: TGCGCCAGCAGAGGGAGTAGCGAAAGGGTCCAAGAGACCCAGTACTTC; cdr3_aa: CASRGSSERVQETQYF
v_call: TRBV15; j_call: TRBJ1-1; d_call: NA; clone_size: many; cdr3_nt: TGTGCCACCAGCAGAGCAGAACGGACTGAAGCTTTCTTT; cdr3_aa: CATSRAERTEAFF
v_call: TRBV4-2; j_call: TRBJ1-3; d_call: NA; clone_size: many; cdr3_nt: TGTGCCAGCAGCCAAGAGGCCCACAGCGCGTCTGGAAACACCATATATTTT; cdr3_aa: CASSQEAHSASGNTIYF
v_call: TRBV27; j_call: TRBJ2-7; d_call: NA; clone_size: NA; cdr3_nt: TGTGCCAGCACCCCGGGACACGACTCCTACGAGCAGTACTTC; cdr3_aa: CASTPGHDSYEQYF
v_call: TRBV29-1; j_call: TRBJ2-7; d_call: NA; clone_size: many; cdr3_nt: TGCAGCGTTGAAGACAGCACCTACGAGCAGTACTTC; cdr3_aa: CSVEDSTYEQYF
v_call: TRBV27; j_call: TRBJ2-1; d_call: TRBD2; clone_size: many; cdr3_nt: TGTGCCAGCAGTCCCCGACTAGCGGGGCGCAATGAGCAGTTCTTC; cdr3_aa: CASSPRLAGRNEQFF
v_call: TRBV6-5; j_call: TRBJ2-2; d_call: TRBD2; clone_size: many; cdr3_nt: TGTGCCAGCAGTTACTCGGGCGGGAGGGCCGTAACCGGGGAGCTGTTTTTT; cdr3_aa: CASSYSGGRAVTGELFF
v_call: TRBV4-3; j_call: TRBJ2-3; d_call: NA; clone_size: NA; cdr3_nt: TGCGCCAGCAGCCAAGAGTCCAGGAGCACAGATACGCAGTATTTT; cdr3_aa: CASSQESRSTDTQYF
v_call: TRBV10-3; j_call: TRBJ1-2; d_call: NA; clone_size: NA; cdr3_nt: TGTGCCACCACAAGTACTAAGGGAGGGGGCTACACCTTC; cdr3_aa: CATTSTKGGGYTF
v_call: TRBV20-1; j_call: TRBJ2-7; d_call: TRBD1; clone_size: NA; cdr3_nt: TGCAGTGCTAGAGATCCCAGGACAGGGCAAACCTACGAGCAGTACTTC; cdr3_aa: CSARDPRTGQTYEQYF
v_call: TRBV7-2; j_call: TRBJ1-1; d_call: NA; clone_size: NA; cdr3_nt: TGTGCCAGCAGCTTGTGGACAGTTAACACTGAAGCTTTCTTT; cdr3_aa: CASSLWTVNTEAFF
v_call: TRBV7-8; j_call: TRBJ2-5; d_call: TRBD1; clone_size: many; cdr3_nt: TGTGCCAGCAGCTCTAAACAGGGGGCTTTTTTAGAGACCCAGTACTTC; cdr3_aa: CASSSKQGAFLETQYF
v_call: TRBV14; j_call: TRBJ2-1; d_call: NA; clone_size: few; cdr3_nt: TGTGCCAGCAGCCAAGATCTAGGGGGTGAGCAGTTCTTC; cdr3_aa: CASSQDLGGEQFF
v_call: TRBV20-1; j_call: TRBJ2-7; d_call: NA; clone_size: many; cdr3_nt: TGCAGTGCCACTGGACAGTACGAGCAGTACTTC; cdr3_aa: CSATGQYEQYF
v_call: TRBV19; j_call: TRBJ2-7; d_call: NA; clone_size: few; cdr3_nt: TGTGCCAGCCGGGGTAACTCCTACGAGCAGTACTTC; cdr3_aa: CASRGNSYEQYF
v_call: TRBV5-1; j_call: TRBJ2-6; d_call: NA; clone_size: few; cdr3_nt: TGCGCCAGCAGCTTCAGGGAGTCTGGGGCCAACGTCCTGACTTTC; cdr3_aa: CASSFRESGANVLTF
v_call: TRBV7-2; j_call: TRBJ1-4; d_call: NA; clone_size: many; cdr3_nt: TGTGCCAGCAGCTTAGCGGGGGTCGGAGAAAAACTGTTTTTT; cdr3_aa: CASSLAGVGEKLFF
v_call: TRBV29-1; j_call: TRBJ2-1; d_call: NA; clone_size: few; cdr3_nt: TGCAGCGTTGAAAGGCAGGTAAATGAGCAGTTCTTC; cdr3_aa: CSVERQVNEQFF
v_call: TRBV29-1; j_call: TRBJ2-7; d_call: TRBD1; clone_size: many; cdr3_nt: TGCAGCGTTTGGGACAGCTACGAGCAGTACTTC; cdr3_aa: CSVWDSYEQYF
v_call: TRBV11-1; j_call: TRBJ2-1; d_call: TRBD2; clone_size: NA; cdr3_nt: TGTGCCAGCAGCCCGGGACTACCGCAGTTCTTC; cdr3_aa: CASSPGLPQFF
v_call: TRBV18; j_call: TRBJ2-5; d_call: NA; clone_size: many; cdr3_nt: TGTGCCAGCTCACCACTCCGCGGGGATGCGGAGACCCAGTACTTC; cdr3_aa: CASSPLRGDAETQYF
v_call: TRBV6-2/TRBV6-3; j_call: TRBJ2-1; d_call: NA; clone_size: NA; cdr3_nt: TGTGCCAGCAGTTACTCGGCGGGACCTGGCAGTGAGCAGTTCTTC; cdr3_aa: CASSYSAGPGSEQFF
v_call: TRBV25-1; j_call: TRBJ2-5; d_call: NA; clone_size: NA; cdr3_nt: TGTGCCAGCATTCAAGAGACCCAGTACTTC; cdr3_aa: CASIQETQYF
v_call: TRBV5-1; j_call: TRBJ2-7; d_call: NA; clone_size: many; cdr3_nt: TGCGCCAGCAGCTTGGGGGGGCCGTCTCCCACCTACGAGCAGTACTTC; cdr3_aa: CASSLGGPSPTYEQYF
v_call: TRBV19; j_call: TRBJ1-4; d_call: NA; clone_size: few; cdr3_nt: TGTGCCAGTAGTCCTCCCAGGCGGTTTGAAAAACTGTTTTTT; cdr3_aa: CASSPPRRFEKLFF
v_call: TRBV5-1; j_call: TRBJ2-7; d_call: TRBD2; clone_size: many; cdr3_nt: TGCGCCAGCACCAATAGGGAGACTAGCGGGAGCCTCAACGAGCAGTACTTC; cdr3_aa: CASTNRETSGSLNEQYF
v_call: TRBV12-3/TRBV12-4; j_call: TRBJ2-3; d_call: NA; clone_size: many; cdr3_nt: TGTGCCAGCAGCCGGGAGGGTGTAGCGCGGACAGGAGGGACGCAGTATTTT; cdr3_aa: CASSREGVARTGGTQYF
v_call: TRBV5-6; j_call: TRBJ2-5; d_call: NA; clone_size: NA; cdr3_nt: TGTGCCAGCAGCTTGTCGGTAGAGACCCAGTACTTC; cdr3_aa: CASSLSVETQYF
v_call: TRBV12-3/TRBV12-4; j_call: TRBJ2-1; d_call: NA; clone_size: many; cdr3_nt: TGTGCCAGCAGTTTCGTATCTAGCGTAATGGCCCAAACAACGAATGAGCAGTTCTTC; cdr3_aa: CASSFVSSVMAQTTNEQFF
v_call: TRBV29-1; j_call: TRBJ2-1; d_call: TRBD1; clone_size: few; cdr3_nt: TGCAGCGGCCGGGACAGGGGCTCCTACAATGAGCAGTTCTTC; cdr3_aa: CSGRDRGSYNEQFF
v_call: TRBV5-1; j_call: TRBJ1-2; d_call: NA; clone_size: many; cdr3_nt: TGCGCCAGCAGCTTGGAAGCAGGGGCTACCTATGGCTACACCTTC; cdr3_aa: CASSLEAGATYGYTF
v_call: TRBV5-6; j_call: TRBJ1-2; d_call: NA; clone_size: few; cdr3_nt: TGTGCCAGCAACCCGGGGACCTTGATGAATGGCTACACCTTC; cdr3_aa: CASNPGTLMNGYTF
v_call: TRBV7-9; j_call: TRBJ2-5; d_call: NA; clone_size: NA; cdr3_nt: TGTGCCAGCAGCTTAGTGCTGCCTCGGGAGACCCAGTACTTC; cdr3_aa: CASSLVLPRETQYF
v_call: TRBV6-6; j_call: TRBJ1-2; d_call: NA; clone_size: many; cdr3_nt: TGTGCCAGCAGTGAGACAGCATATGGCTACACCTTC; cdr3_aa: CASSETAYGYTF
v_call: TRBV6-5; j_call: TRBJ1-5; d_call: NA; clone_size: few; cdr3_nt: TGTGCCAGCAGTTACGACCATAATCAGCCCCAGCATTTT; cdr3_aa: CASSYDHNQPQHF
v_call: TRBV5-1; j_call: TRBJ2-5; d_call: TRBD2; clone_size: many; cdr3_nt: TGCGCCAGCAGCTCTGGACTAGCGGGAGTTGCGAAAGAGACCCAGTACTTC; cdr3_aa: CASSSGLAGVAKETQYF
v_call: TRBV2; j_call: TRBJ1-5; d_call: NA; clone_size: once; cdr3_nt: TGTGCCAGCAGCATTTCCGGGAATCAGCCCCAGCATTTT; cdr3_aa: CASSISGNQPQHF
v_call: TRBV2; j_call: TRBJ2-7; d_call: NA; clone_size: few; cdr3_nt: TGTGCCAGCAGTGAATCCAGGATCTACGAGCAGTACTTC; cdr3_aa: CASSESRIYEQYF
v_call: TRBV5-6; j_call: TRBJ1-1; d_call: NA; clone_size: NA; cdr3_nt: TGTGCCAGCAGCTTGAGCCGACGTAACACTGAAGCTTTCTTT; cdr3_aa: CASSLSRRNTEAFF
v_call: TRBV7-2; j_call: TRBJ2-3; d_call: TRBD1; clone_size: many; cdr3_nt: TGTGCCAGCAGCCACGGACAGGGGCGATCGGATACGCAGTATTTT; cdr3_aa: CASSHGQGRSDTQYF
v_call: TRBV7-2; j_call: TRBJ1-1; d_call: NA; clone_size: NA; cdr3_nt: TGTGCCAGCAGCTTAGCTAGGACAACTGAAGCTTTCTTT; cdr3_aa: CASSLARTTEAFF
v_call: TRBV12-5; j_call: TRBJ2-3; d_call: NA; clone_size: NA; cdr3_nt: TGTGCTAGTGGTTTGGGCATCACAGATACGCAGTATTTT; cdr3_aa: CASGLGITDTQYF
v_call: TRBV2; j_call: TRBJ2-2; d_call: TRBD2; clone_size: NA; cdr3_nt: TGTGCCAGCCGTAGCGGGGGGGAGAACACCGGGGAGCTGTTTTTT; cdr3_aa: CASRSGGENTGELFF
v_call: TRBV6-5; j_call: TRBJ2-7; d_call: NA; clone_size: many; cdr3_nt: TGTGCCAGTCAAAAAACAGCCTTGCCATACTACGAGCAGTACTTC; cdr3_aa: CASQKTALPYYEQYF
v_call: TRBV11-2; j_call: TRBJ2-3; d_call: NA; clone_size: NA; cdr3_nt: TGTGCCAGCAGCTTAGAGCGGCGGGGTACAGATACGCAGTATTTT; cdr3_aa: CASSLERRGTDTQYF
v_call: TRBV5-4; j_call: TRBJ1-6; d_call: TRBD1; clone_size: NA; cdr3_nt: TGTGCCAGCAGCACTTGGACAGGGGGCCCCAATTCACCCCTCCACTTT; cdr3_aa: CASSTWTGGPNSPLHF
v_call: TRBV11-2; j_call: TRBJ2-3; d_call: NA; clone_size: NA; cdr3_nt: TGTGCCAGCAGCCATGCCAAGTATACGCAGTATTTT; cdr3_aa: CASSHAKYTQYF
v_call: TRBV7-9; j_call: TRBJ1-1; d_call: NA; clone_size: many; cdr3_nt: TGTGCCAGCAGCATTCAGGGGAACACTGAAGCTTTCTTT; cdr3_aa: CASSIQGNTEAFF
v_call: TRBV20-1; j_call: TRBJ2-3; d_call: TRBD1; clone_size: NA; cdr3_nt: TGCAGTGCTAGAAGGACAGGCCTCCCAACGGATACGCAGTATTTT; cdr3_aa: CSARRTGLPTDTQYF
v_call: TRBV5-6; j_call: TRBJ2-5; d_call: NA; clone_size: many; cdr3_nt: TGTGCCAGCAGCCCTGGTCCGCAAGAGACCCAGTACTTC; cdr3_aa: CASSPGPQETQYF
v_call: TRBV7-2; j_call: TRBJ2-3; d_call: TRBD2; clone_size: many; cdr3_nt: TGTGCCAGCAGCTTAGGTAGCGGGAGCACAGATACGCAGTATTTT; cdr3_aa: CASSLGSGSTDTQYF
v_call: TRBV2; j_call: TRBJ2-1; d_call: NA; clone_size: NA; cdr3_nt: TGTGCCACCCCCGAGGGATCTCGCTCCTACAATGAGCAGTTCTTC; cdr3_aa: CATPEGSRSYNEQFF
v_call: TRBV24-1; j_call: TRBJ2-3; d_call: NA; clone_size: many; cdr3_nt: TGTGCCACCAGTGAATCGGCGTTCAGCACAGATACGCAGTATTTT; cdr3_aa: CATSESAFSTDTQYF
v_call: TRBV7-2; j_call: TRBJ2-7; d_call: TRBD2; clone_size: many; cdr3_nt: TGTGCCAGCAGCGTCAGCGGGGGGACCTCCTACGAGCAGTACTTC; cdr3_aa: CASSVSGGTSYEQYF